Listed below are T cell receptor beta chains from one sample, sequenced in a study of blood T cells in healthy people across ages. In TCRdb, the 5' RACE reads were re-called with MiXCR into one record per CDR3 protein. The sample consists of roughly 560,000 distinct CDR3 sequences, less than 25% of them appearing once. These data were also filed under a second study, of T cells of mothers and their children.

Sequenced material: blood. The receptors shown here come from a boy aged 10-17 years in good health. The CDR3 runs from the conserved cysteine through the conserved F or W. The D gene is left open where the match is weak. A clone size is listed for some rows: how often the clone was seen (once, few, many), or a class if it is expanded.

V	J	D	size	DNA	CDR3
TRBV7-9	TRBJ2-5	-	few	TGTGCCAGCAGCTCGACGCGGGCCCCTAATCTGGAGACCCAGTACTTC	CASSSTRAPNLETQYF
TRBV2	TRBJ2-7	TRBD1	-	TGTGCCAGCAGTGAAGCGCTGGGACAGAACCACGAGCAGTACTTC	CASSEALGQNHEQYF
TRBV28	TRBJ2-3	TRBD1	few	TGTGCCGGCAGTCGGACAGGGCTCGCAGATACGCAGTATTTT	CAGSRTGLADTQYF
TRBV4-3	TRBJ2-3	-	many	TGCGCCAGCAGCCAAGATGTCCGCACAGATACGCAGTATTTT	CASSQDVRTDTQYF
TRBV7-6	TRBJ1-3	TRBD1	-	TGTGCCAGCAGCTTAGGAGGACAGGGTTTAGCCTTATATTTT	CASSLGGQGLALYF
TRBV7-2	TRBJ2-5	-	few	TGTGCCAGCAGCTTACACGGAGACCAAGAGACCCAGTACTTC	CASSLHGDQETQYF
TRBV21-1	TRBJ1-4	-	-	TGTGCCAGCAGCAAATCCAGGGTTTATGAAAAACTGTTTTTT	CASSKSRVYEKLFF
TRBV4-2	TRBJ2-6	TRBD1	-	TGTGCCAGCAGCCCTCAGGACAGGGGGCTCTCTGGGGCCAACGTCCTGACTTTC	CASSPQDRGLSGANVLTF
TRBV20-1	TRBJ2-7	-	-	TGCAGTGCTAGATCCCCCAGGGCGGCTGACTACGAGCAGTACTTC	CSARSPRAADYEQYF
TRBV20-1	TRBJ2-7	TRBD2	-	TGCAGTGCTGCCGGGACTAGCGGCTCCTACGAGCAGTACTTC	CSAAGTSGSYEQYF
TRBV29-1	TRBJ2-7	TRBD1	few	TGCAGCGTTGAATCCCGGGACAGGGCAGCTAGCTCCTACGAGCAGTACTTC	CSVESRDRAASSYEQYF
TRBV5-5	TRBJ2-5	-	-	TGTGCCAGCAGCGCGCGGGCCTGGGGGAACCAAGAGACCCAGTACTTC	CASSARAWGNQETQYF
TRBV10-3	TRBJ1-5	TRBD1	few	TGTGCCGCCGAGCGGGAGTCTTGGACAGGGGGTCAGCCCCAGCATTTT	CAAERESWTGGQPQHF
TRBV7-2	TRBJ2-5	-	few	TGTGCCAGCAGTTCGACAAAAGAGACCCAGTACTTC	CASSSTKETQYF
TRBV7-8	TRBJ2-1	-	few	TGTGCCAGCAGCTTAGGAGGAGGTACCCTCTACAATGAGCAGTTCTTC	CASSLGGGTLYNEQFF
TRBV27	TRBJ2-5	-	-	TGTGCCAGCAGTTCCCTCGGGAAGGTCCAAGAGACCCAGTACTTC	CASSSLGKVQETQYF
TRBV20-1	TRBJ1-2	-	once	TGCAGTGCTAGAGATCCGAGGGGCTACACCTTC	CSARDPRGYTF
TRBV7-2	TRBJ2-1	TRBD2	many	TGTGCCAGCAGCTTTACGGCGGGAGGAAACAATGAGCAGTTCTTC	CASSFTAGGNNEQFF
TRBV12-3/TRBV12-4	TRBJ1-5	TRBD1	-	TGTGCCAGCAGATCGGACAGGTCGGGCAATCAGCCCCAGCATTTT	CASRSDRSGNQPQHF
TRBV5-1	TRBJ1-2	TRBD1	-	TGCGCCAGCTCCTCGGGACAGGGTGACTATGGCTACACCTTC	CASSSGQGDYGYTF
TRBV7-2	TRBJ2-5	TRBD2	-	TGTGCCAGCAGCCCACTAGCTAGCGGGTCCCAAGAGACCCAGTACTTC	CASSPLASGSQETQYF
TRBV6-5	TRBJ1-4	-	-	TGTGCCAGCAGTTACGAGGGAGGGAGGGCTGAAAAACTGTTTTTT	CASSYEGGRAEKLFF
TRBV12-3/TRBV12-4	TRBJ2-7	TRBD2	few	TGTGCCAGCAGTTTAGGACTAGCGGGGGCATCCTACGAGCAGTACTTC	CASSLGLAGASYEQYF
TRBV6-2/TRBV6-3	TRBJ2-1	-	-	TGTGCCAGCAGTTACCCGGGCGCACAGGGACCGTTCTTC	CASSYPGAQGPFF
TRBV15	TRBJ2-7	-	-	TGTGCCACCAGCCTTTCGAGAGGGAACTTTTACGAGCAGTACTTC	CATSLSRGNFYEQYF